This passage covers 32 T cell receptor beta chains from one sample sequenced in a study of CXCR3-negative and CXCR3-positive naive CD8 T cells. 5' RACE with UMI labels generated the TRB cDNA libraries. TCRdb reprocessed the 5' RACE reads and stores each CDR3 protein as one record, lacking DNA. This specimen shows about 81,000 distinct CDR3 sequences; the ten leading clones hold roughly 1.4%. The sequencing sample was made of naive CXCR3- CD8+ T cells from blood. Specified subset: CD45RO-CCR7+CD27+CD95- naive CD8+ T cells lacking CXCR3 (TNR3-). The receptors were gathered from a human donor in good health. Some clones in this sample may be carry-over from other donors' samples.

J is TRBJ1-1 and V is TRBV10-3; the D call from TCRdb, TRBD1, cannot be confirmed without DNA. Germline CDR1 and CDR2: ENHRY and SYGVKD. The CDR3 spans 16 residues. CDR3 in amino acids: CAISEGLGVMNTEAFF.

The chain joins TRBV12-3 or TRBV12-4 to TRBJ2-1; TCRdb names TRBD1, which stays unverified in the absence of DNA. This CDR3 contains 16 residues. The CDR3 region is CASSPSSGRGYNEQFF.

The chain has TRBV12-3 or TRBV12-4 and TRBJ2-2; TCRdb reports TRBD1, a call that lacks DNA to check it against. This CDR3 spans 19 amino acids. The CDR3 sequence: CASSLGKGRGTIATGELFF.

The chain has TRBV20-1 and TRBJ2-1; the D call of TRBD1 rests on TCRdb alone, since no DNA is present to check it. Germline V gene lookup returns CDR1 DFQATT and CDR2 SNEGSKA (reference sequence). The CDR3 length is 13 residues. The CDR3 spells CSARQGDYNEQFF.

The chain employs TRBV12-3 or TRBV12-4 and TRBJ2-7. The CDR3 length is 12 residues. The CDR3 is CASSWGLYEQYF.

The chain recombines TRBV29-1 with TRBJ2-1. CDR3 length: 11 amino acids. Germline CDR1 is SQVTM and CDR2 is ANQGSEA. The CDR3 spells CSVVVNNEQFF.

The chain has TRBV12-3 or TRBV12-4 and TRBJ2-7; TCRdb's D call, TRBD1, is unchecked because there is no DNA. The CDR3 covers 13 residues. The CDR3 is CASSQGFSNEQYF.

The V call is TRBV27, the J call TRBJ2-1; the D gene TCRdb calls, TRBD2, cannot be checked with no DNA. In germline, CDR1 is MNHEY, CDR2 SMNVEV (reference sequence). This CDR3 comprises 17 residues. The CDR3 protein is CASRDRTPSGLSGEQFF.

The chain couples TRBV3-1 to TRBJ2-7. This CDR3 region has 15 residues. Looked up from germline, CDR1 is LGHDT and CDR2 is YNNKEL (reference sequence). The CDR3 protein is CASSQESSSSYEQYF.

This rearrangement joins TRBV29-1 to TRBJ1-2; TCRdb picks TRBD1, but there is no DNA to check that call. This CDR3 spans 15 amino acids. In germline, CDR1 is SQVTM, CDR2 ANQGSEA. This CDR3 reads CSVEHSDRGRVGYTF. The full variable domain, with the rest looked up from reference TRBV29-1 and TRBJ1-2, is SAVISQKPSRDICQRGTSLTIQCQVDSQVTMMFWYRQQPGQSLTLIATANQGSEATYESGFVIDKFPISRPNLTFSTLTVSNMSPEDSSIYLCSVEHSDRGRVGYTFGSGTRLTVV.

This rearrangement joins TRBV5-4 to TRBJ2-3. This CDR3 has 12 residues. Per the germline V gene, CDR1 is SGHNT and CDR2 is YYREEE (reference sequence). The CDR3 spells CASRDSTDTQYF.

The V and J genes are TRBV7-9 and TRBJ2-5; TCRdb's assignment of TRBD1 cannot be checked, as there is no DNA. The germline CDR1 and CDR2 sequences are SEHNR and FQNEAQ (reference sequence). The CDR3 loop spans 13 amino acids. This CDR3 is CASSFEGMETQYF. Looking up the rest from reference TRBV7-9 and TRBJ2-5 gives the full variable domain: DTGVSQNPRHKITKRGQNVTFRCDPISEHNRLYWYRQTLGQGPEFLTYFQNEAQLEKSRLLSDRFSAERPKGSFSTLEIQRTEQGDSAMYLCASSFEGMETQYFGPGTRLLVL.

The chain combines TRBV6-5 with TRBJ1-4. The germline V gene encodes CDR1 MNHEY and CDR2 SVGAGI. The CDR3 contains 15 residues. This chain's CDR3 is CASSYRGGTNEKLFF.

This sequence joins TRBV23-1 and TRBJ2-7. TRBV23-1 is an open reading frame whose function is uncertain. The CDR3 length is 16 residues. Here the CDR3 reads CASSQVGYENSYEQYF.

The chain carries TRBV4-1 and TRBJ2-7; TCRdb lists TRBD1, though no DNA is available to test this call. There are 16 residues in the CDR3. Germline-derived CDR1 and CDR2 are MGHRA and YSYEKL. The CDR3 is CASSQDEGRGGNEQYF.

This sequence joins TRBV12-3 or TRBV12-4 and TRBJ1-5. The CDR3 contains 14 residues. The CDR3: CASSPVGSNQPQHF.

CDR3 residues: CASSEQDTYEQYF. This rearrangement joins TRBV2 to TRBJ2-7. CDR1 SNHLY and CDR2 FYNNEI come from the germline V gene. This CDR3 contains 13 residues. Full variable domain (rest looked up from reference TRBV2 and TRBJ2-7): EPEVTQTPSHQVTQMGQEVILRCVPISNHLYFYWYRQILGQKVEFLVSFYNNEISEKSEIFDDQFSVERPDGSNFTLKIRSTKLEDSAMYFCASSEQDTYEQYFGPGTRLTVT.

The chain uses TRBV5-6 and TRBJ2-3; TCRdb's D gene call, TRBD2, goes unchecked for lack of DNA. The germline CDR1 and CDR2 sequences are SGHDT and YYEEEE. The CDR3 consists of 16 residues. CDR3 in amino acids: CASSLAASGGADTQYF.

V usage is TRBV15 and J usage is TRBJ2-3; the TCRdb call, TRBD2, lacks DNA for checking. The germline gives CDR1 LNHNV, CDR2 YYDKDF (reference sequence). The CDR3 has 14 amino acids. The CDR3 region is CATSATERTDTQYF.

The V and J genes are TRBV5-1 and TRBJ2-7; TCRdb outputs TRBD2, but without DNA this stays unchecked. The CDR3 has 17 amino acids. The germline V gene encodes CDR1 SGHRS and CDR2 YFSETQ. CDR3 sequence: CASSLDGVTSGSYEQYF.

V usage is TRBV7-6 and J usage is TRBJ2-1; the TRBD1 assignment by TCRdb is unverifiable without DNA. This CDR3 has 15 amino acids. Germline CDR1 reads SGHVS; CDR2 reads FNYEAQ. This CDR3 reads CASSSGRSSYNEQFF.

The rearrangement links TRBV12-3 or TRBV12-4 to TRBJ2-1; the D gene TCRdb calls, TRBD2, cannot be checked with no DNA. The CDR3 has 14 amino acids. The CDR3 is CASSFETSGNEQFF.

The chain recombines TRBV2 with TRBJ2-2; absent DNA, TCRdb's TRBD1 call cannot be checked. Germline CDR1 is SNHLY and CDR2 is FYNNEI. This CDR3 has 15 residues. CDR3 residues: CASRENSGLTGELFF.

The chain carries TRBV12-3 or TRBV12-4 and TRBJ2-3; there is no DNA to check the TCRdb D call of TRBD1. The CDR3 runs to 13 residues. The CDR3 is CASSPPTTDTQYF.

The V gene is TRBV15, the J gene TRBJ1-2; TCRdb indicates TRBD1, and absent DNA this call remains unverified. Germline assignment: CDR1 LNHNV and CDR2 YYDKDF (reference sequence). CDR3 length: 14 amino acids. This CDR3 is CATSGRWGDYGYTF. Drawing the rest from reference TRBV15 and TRBJ1-2, the complete variable domain is DAMVIQNPRYQVTQFGKPVTLSCSQTLNHNVMYWYQQKSSQAPKLLFHYYDKDFNNEADTPDNFQSRRPNTSFCFLDIRSPGLGDTAMYLCATSGRWGDYGYTFGSGTRLTVV.

This chain uses TRBV29-1 with TRBJ1-2; absent DNA, TCRdb's TRBD1 call cannot be checked. The germline V gene has CDR1 SQVTM and CDR2 ANQGSEA. This CDR3 spans 14 amino acids. The CDR3 spells CSASATGEGLGYTF.

The rearrangement uses TRBV10-2 and TRBJ2-3; TCRdb indicates TRBD2, and absent DNA this call remains unverified. CDR1 and CDR2 (germline): WSHSY, SAAADI. The CDR3 is 18 residues long. The CDR3 region is CASSDRRLAGGPTDTQYF.

V and J are TRBV6-5 and TRBJ1-6; there is no DNA to check the TCRdb D call of TRBD1. The CDR3 length is 12 residues. The germline V gene has CDR1 MNHEY and CDR2 SVGAGI. The CDR3 loop reads CASSSIGATLHF.

V gene TRBV29-1 combines with J gene TRBJ2-6; TCRdb designates TRBD1, a call that cannot be tested without DNA. Germline V lookup: CDR1 SQVTM, CDR2 ANQGSEA. The CDR3 covers 16 residues. The CDR3 protein is CSVEGRGMAGANVLTF. Supplemented by reference TRBV29-1 and TRBJ2-6, the full variable domain reads SAVISQKPSRDICQRGTSLTIQCQVDSQVTMMFWYRQQPGQSLTLIATANQGSEATYESGFVIDKFPISRPNLTFSTLTVSNMSPEDSSIYLCSVEGRGMAGANVLTFGAGSRLTVL.

V usage is TRBV3-1 and J usage is TRBJ2-7; TCRdb designates TRBD2, a call that cannot be tested without DNA. The germline V gene encodes CDR1 LGHDT and CDR2 YNNKEL (reference sequence). The CDR3 sequence is 15 residues long. The CDR3 sequence: CASSSGEGGTYEQYF.

The V call is TRBV15, the J call TRBJ2-7; without DNA, the TCRdb call of TRBD1 cannot be checked. This CDR3 has 15 residues. Germline assignment: CDR1 LNHNV and CDR2 YYDKDF (reference sequence). CDR3 sequence reads: CATSIRQVTSYEQYF.

This chain uses TRBV28 with TRBJ2-7. Germline CDR1 MDHEN, CDR2 SYDVKM. The CDR3 covers 16 residues. The CDR3 protein is CASTLNSPMWPYEQYF.